This paragraph reports one T cell receptor beta chain. No cognate antigen has been identified for it. One base away there is no much larger clone; base qualities are not given. These data are taken from a study of blood T cell repertoires in COVID-19 (dated by TCRdb to the early 2020s). Concerning the study at large: Samples from collaborators originated in the United States, Italy and Spain and spanned both the acute and convalescent phases of COVID-19. The prospective study material was composed of cDNA or gDNA derived from T cells, B-cell-depleted T cells, or PBMCs. Deeply sampled blood TCRbeta repertoires from subjects exposed to, actively infected with, or recovered from COVID-19 were included in the dataset. The repertoires were released in a freely available public database intended as a resource for research on the immune response to SARS-CoV-2. The samples were drawn from two sources: the first 160 participants of the ongoing ImmuneRACE study, and fewer than 1,500 subjects contributed by 6 global collaborators. A de-identified subject ID, COVID-19 status, age in years and sex were almost always included in the sample metadata. Where HLA class I and class II types were available, the types were taken from metadata supplied by the sample provider, not from assay-based typing. Beyond this particular receptor, the publication reports: Clinical and demographic metadata were provided uncurated, with the amount varying by source and participant.

The immunoSEQ Assay, a bias-controlled multiplex PCR, was used to amplify TCRbeta CDR3 regions from genomic DNA. On the study's bioinformatics: The number of nucleated cells in each sample was estimated from the amplification of reference gene primers within the assay. To quantify the absolute abundance of each unique TCRbeta CDR3 rearrangement, sequence reads were collapsed and filtered. For each sample, productive Simpson clonality was calculated as the square root of Simpson's diversity index over productive rearrangements. TCRdb obtained this table from immuneACCESS and retained in-frame rearrangements with V and J assigned. These tables miss some clones; where compared with another copy, unresolved V genes account for less than half of the shortfall, and the remainder is unexplained. V and J calls and clone size follow that table, whereas D and trimming were derived from the DNA. For this sample there are just over 150,000 clones; less than 85% appear just once. Roughly 7% of the sample lies in the top ten.

One collaborating source in Seattle enrolled patients while the patients were actively infected and followed the patients over time throughout the course of disease. Collaborating institutions collected whole blood in K2EDTA tubes following their own protocols. For TCRbeta analysis, collaborator samples were shipped as frozen whole blood, as isolated PBMCs, or as DNA extracted from either sample type. The CDR3 goes from the cysteine to the phenylalanine over 14 residues. Of all the DNA, just the CDR3 is kept, 42 bases in frame from base 1. CDR1 and CDR2 are drawn from the germline V gene (reference sequence): SEHNR, FQNEAQ. From V the trimming removes 1 base and from J it removes 1 base, while the gene matches leave 0 bases of the junction unaccounted for.

The sequencing input was peripheral blood. This receptor chain uses TRBV7-9 and TRBJ1-1; 7 bases in the middle match TRBD1. The source of this sequence is a woman aged 40 to 55 with COVID-19, enrolled during active disease. The CDR3 region reads CASSLGQGNTEAFF. The base sequence is TGTGCCAGCAGCTTAGGACAGGGGAACACTGAAGCTTTCTTT.